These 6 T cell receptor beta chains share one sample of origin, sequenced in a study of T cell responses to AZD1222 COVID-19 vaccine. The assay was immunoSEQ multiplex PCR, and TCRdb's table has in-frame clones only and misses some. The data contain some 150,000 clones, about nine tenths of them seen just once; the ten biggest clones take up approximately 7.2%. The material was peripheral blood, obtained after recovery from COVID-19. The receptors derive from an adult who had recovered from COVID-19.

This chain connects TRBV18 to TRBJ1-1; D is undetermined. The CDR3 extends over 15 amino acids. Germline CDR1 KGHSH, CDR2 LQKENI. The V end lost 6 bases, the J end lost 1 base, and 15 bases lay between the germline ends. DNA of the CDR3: TGTGCCAGCTCGCCTCAAGCCCAGTCGAACACTGAAGCTTTCTTT. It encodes CASSPQAQSNTEAFF.

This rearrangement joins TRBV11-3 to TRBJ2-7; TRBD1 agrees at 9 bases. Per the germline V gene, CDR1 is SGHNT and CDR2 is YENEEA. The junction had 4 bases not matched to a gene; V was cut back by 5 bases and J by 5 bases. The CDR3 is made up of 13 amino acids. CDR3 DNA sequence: TGTGCCAGCAGCCCAAGGACAGGGGACGAGCAGTACTTC. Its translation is CASSPRTGDEQYF.

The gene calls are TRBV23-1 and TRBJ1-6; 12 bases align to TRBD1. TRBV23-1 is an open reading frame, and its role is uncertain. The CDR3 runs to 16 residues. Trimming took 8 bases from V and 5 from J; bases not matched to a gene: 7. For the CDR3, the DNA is TGCGCCAGCGGCGGGGGACAGGGGGCGGATAATTCACCCCTCCACTTT. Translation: CASGGGQGADNSPLHF.

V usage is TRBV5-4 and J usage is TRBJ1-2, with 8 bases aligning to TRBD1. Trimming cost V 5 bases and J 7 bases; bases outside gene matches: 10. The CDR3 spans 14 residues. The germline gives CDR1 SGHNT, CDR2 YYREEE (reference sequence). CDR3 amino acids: CASRQGQGIGGYTF. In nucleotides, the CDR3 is TGTGCCAGCAGACAAGGACAGGGTATAGGTGGCTACACCTTC.

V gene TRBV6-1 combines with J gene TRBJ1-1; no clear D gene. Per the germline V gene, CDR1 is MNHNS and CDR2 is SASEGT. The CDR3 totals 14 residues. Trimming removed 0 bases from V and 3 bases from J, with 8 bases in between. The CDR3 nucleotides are TGTGCCAGCAGTGAAGCATGGGTGGACACTGAAGCTTTCTTT. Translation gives CASSEAWVDTEAFF.

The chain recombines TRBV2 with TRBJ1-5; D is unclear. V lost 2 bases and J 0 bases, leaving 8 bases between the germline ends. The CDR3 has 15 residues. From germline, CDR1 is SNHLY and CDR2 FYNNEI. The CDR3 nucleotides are TGTGCCAGCAGTGAATGGCCGTATAGCAATCAGCCCCAGCATTTT. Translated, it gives CASSEWPYSNQPQHF.